The 3 T cell receptor beta chains reported below all come from one sample, sequenced in a study of T-cell reconstitution after alpha-beta-depleted transplantation in children. Library preparation (for TCRbeta) was performed with unique molecular identifiers. TCRdb redid the calling of the PCR reads with MiXCR, one entry per CDR3 protein. The table includes approximately 170,000 distinct CDR3 sequences, 8.5% to 14% detected once. The starting material was PBMCs, obtained before TCRalphabeta/CD19-depleted stem cell transplant. The origin of the receptors is a boy between 2 and 15 years old with acute myeloid leukemia, due to receive a stem cell transplant.

This clonotype occurred many times. This chain joins TRBV30 and TRBJ1-1; D unresolved. Germline V gives CDR1 GTSNPN, CDR2 SVGIG (reference sequence). V lost 5 bases to trimming and J lost 1 base, with 11 bases between them. The CDR3 has 13 residues. The CDR3 protein is CAWGSDKNTEAFF. Written as DNA, the CDR3 is TGTGCCTGGGGTTCAGACAAGAACACTGAAGCTTTCTTT.

This clonotype was counted many times. The chain couples TRBV28 to TRBJ1-5; 11 nucleotides align to TRBD1. The length of the CDR3 is 16 residues. Germline trimming cut 5 bases from V and 0 bases from J; bases unmatched to any gene: 3. Germline lookup yields CDR1 MDHEN and CDR2 SYDVKM. The CDR3 coding sequence is TGTGCCAGCAGTGGACAGGGGGCCGCTAGCAATCAGCCCCAGCATTTT. As protein: CASSGQGAASNQPQHF. Using reference TRBV28 and TRBJ1-5 for the parts outside the CDR3, the full variable domain is DVKVTQSSRYLVKRTGEKVFLECVQDMDHENMFWYRQDPGLGLRLIYFSYDVKMKEKGDIPEGYSVSREKKERFSLILESASTNQTSMYLCASSGQGAASNQPQHFGDGTRLSIL.

This clonotype has ten or more counts. CDR3 DNA: TGCGCCAGCAGCTTGGCCGGTCCTTATTCAACTAATGAAAAACTGTTTTTT. The encoded protein is CASSLAGPYSTNEKLFF. The J gene is TRBJ1-4, the V gene TRBV5-1; no definite D call. CDR1 is SGHRS, CDR2 YFSETQ, per germline. CDR3 length: 17 amino acids. Trimming shortened V by 0 bases and J by 0 bases, and 12 bases separated the two germline ends.